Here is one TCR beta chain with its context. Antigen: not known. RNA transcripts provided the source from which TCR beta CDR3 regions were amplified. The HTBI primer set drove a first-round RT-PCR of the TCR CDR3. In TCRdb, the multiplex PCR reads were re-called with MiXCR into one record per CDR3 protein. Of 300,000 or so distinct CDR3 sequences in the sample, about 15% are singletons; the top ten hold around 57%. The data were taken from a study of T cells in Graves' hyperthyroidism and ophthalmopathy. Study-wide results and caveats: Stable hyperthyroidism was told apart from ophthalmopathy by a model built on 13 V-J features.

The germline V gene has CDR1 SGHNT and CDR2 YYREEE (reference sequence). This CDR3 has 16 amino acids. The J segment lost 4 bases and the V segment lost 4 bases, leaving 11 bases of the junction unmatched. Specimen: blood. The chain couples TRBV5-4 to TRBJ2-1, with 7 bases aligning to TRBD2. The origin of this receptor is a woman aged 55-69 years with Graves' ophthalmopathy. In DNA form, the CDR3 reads TGTGCCAGCAGCCCTGCGGGAGCGGGAAGATACAATGAGCAGTTCTTC. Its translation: CASSPAGAGRYNEQFF.